These T cell receptor beta chains were read from a single sample in a study of cytomegalovirus exposure and HLA in healthy donors. Only in-frame clones appear in the TCRdb table, and some are missing; sequencing was by immunoSEQ multiplex PCR. The table shows more than 150,000 clones, with roughly 90% occurring only once. Sequenced sample: PBMCs. The receptors here all came from a girl under three years old in good health and CMV-seronegative. The CDR3 runs from the conserved cysteine through the conserved F or W. Fields, in order: clone size, J gene, V gene, D gene, CDR3 protein, CDR3 DNA. D genes are given only for firm matches. A clone size is listed for some rows: how often the clone was seen (once, few, many), or a class if it is expanded.

abundance: -; j_gene: TRBJ2-7; v_gene: TRBV13; d_gene: TRBD2; CDR3aa: CASSERGVVGEQYF; CDR3nt: TGTGCCAGCAGCGAGCGGGGGGTGGTGGGCGAGCAGTACTTC
abundance: -; j_gene: TRBJ2-5; v_gene: TRBV19; d_gene: TRBD2; CDR3aa: CASSMRTSGRAETQYF; CDR3nt: TGTGCCAGTAGTATGAGGACTAGCGGGAGGGCGGAGACCCAGTACTTC
abundance: -; j_gene: TRBJ1-1; v_gene: TRBV7-9; d_gene: -; CDR3aa: CASSLAVLTEAFF; CDR3nt: TGTGCCAGCAGCTTAGCCGTCCTTACTGAAGCTTTCTTT
abundance: -; j_gene: TRBJ2-1; v_gene: TRBV29-1; d_gene: -; CDR3aa: CSIQQTRYNEQFF; CDR3nt: TGCAGCATTCAACAGACCCGCTACAATGAGCAGTTCTTC
abundance: -; j_gene: TRBJ2-5; v_gene: TRBV4-2; d_gene: TRBD1; CDR3aa: CASSSTGREETQYF; CDR3nt: TGTGCCAGCAGCTCGACAGGGCGAGAAGAGACCCAGTACTTC
abundance: -; j_gene: TRBJ2-7; v_gene: TRBV19; d_gene: -; CDR3aa: CASSIGRYGYEQYF; CDR3nt: TGTGCCAGTAGTATAGGGAGATATGGGTACGAGCAGTACTTC
abundance: -; j_gene: TRBJ2-7; v_gene: TRBV4-2; d_gene: TRBD2; CDR3aa: CASSQDSSGLALEQYF; CDR3nt: TGTGCCAGCAGCCAAGATAGCTCAGGACTAGCGCTTGAGCAGTACTTC
abundance: -; j_gene: TRBJ2-7; v_gene: TRBV7-9; d_gene: -; CDR3aa: CASSFRSGLGAYEQYF; CDR3nt: TGTGCCAGCAGCTTTCGTTCGGGGTTGGGGGCCTACGAGCAGTACTTC
abundance: once; j_gene: TRBJ1-4; v_gene: TRBV5-4; d_gene: -; CDR3aa: CASSLGRGTTNEKLFF; CDR3nt: TGTGCCAGCAGCTTAGGAAGGGGCACGACTAATGAAAAACTGTTTTTT
abundance: -; j_gene: TRBJ1-5; v_gene: TRBV7-2; d_gene: -; CDR3aa: CASSLKYSHNQPQHF; CDR3nt: TGTGCCAGCAGCTTAAAGTACAGCCACAATCAGCCCCAGCATTTT
abundance: -; j_gene: TRBJ2-1; v_gene: TRBV5-1; d_gene: -; CDR3aa: CASSPGLITREQFF; CDR3nt: TGCGCCAGCAGCCCGGGACTCATCACCCGGGAGCAGTTCTTC
abundance: -; j_gene: TRBJ2-7; v_gene: TRBV7-6; d_gene: TRBD2; CDR3aa: CASSDYGGRANEQYF; CDR3nt: TGTGCCAGCAGCGACTACGGCGGGAGGGCCAACGAGCAGTACTTC
abundance: once; j_gene: TRBJ1-2; v_gene: TRBV2; d_gene: TRBD1; CDR3aa: CASSPRTGVDYGYTF; CDR3nt: TGTGCCAGCAGCCCTCGGACAGGGGTCGACTATGGCTACACCTTC
abundance: once; j_gene: TRBJ2-7; v_gene: TRBV5-1; d_gene: -; CDR3aa: CASSLGQGGYEQYF; CDR3nt: TGCGCCAGCAGCTTGGGACAGGGAGGCTACGAGCAGTACTTC
abundance: -; j_gene: TRBJ2-1; v_gene: TRBV7-3; d_gene: TRBD2; CDR3aa: CASSSARTSGGANEQFF; CDR3nt: TGTGCCAGCAGCTCAGCCCGGACTAGCGGGGGGGCCAATGAGCAGTTCTTC
abundance: -; j_gene: TRBJ1-1; v_gene: TRBV7-8; d_gene: -; CDR3aa: CASSSQPRSGVGTEAFF; CDR3nt: TGTGCCAGCAGCTCCCAGCCTCGGAGCGGGGTTGGCACTGAAGCTTTCTTT
abundance: -; j_gene: TRBJ2-7; v_gene: TRBV5-1; d_gene: -; CDR3aa: CASSLGARGKEQYF; CDR3nt: TGCGCCAGCAGCTTAGGTGCCCGGGGGAAGGAGCAGTACTTC
abundance: once; j_gene: TRBJ2-3; v_gene: TRBV7-2; d_gene: TRBD2; CDR3aa: CASSLRRGSTDTQYF; CDR3nt: TGTGCCAGCAGCTTAAGGCGGGGGAGCACAGATACGCAGTATTTT
abundance: -; j_gene: TRBJ1-6; v_gene: TRBV13; d_gene: -; CDR3aa: CASRGRGFDSPLHF; CDR3nt: TGTGCCAGCAGAGGTCGGGGATTTGATTCACCCCTCCACTTT
abundance: -; j_gene: TRBJ1-4; v_gene: TRBV5-4; d_gene: -; CDR3aa: CASSFDASATNEKLFF; CDR3nt: TGTGCCAGCAGCTTCGACGCCAGCGCAACTAATGAAAAACTGTTTTTT
abundance: -; j_gene: TRBJ1-2; v_gene: TRBV6-1; d_gene: TRBD1; CDR3aa: CASSDPHRRQGRNYGYTF; CDR3nt: TGTGCCAGCAGTGACCCCCACCGAAGACAGGGACGAAACTATGGCTACACCTTC
abundance: -; j_gene: TRBJ2-7; v_gene: TRBV6-4; d_gene: TRBD2; CDR3aa: CASSTSGGPKQYF; CDR3nt: TGTGCCAGCAGCACTTCGGGAGGGCCCAAGCAGTACTTC
abundance: once; j_gene: TRBJ2-2; v_gene: TRBV10-3; d_gene: TRBD1; CDR3aa: CAIRDRGAGELFF; CDR3nt: TGTGCCATCAGGGACAGGGGGGCCGGGGAGCTGTTTTTT